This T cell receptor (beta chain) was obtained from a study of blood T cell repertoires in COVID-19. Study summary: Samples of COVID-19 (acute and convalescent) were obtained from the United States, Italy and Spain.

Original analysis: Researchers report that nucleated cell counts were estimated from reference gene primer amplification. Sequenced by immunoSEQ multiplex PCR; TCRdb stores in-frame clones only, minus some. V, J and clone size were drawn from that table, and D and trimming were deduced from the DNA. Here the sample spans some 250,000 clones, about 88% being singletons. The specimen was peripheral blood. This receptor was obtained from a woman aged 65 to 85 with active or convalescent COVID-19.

CDR3 sequence: CSAEQGVQHF. DNA of the CDR3: TGCAGTGCAGAACAGGGGGTTCAGCATTTT. This chain joins TRBV20-1 and TRBJ1-5; 8 bases line up with TRBD1. Germline assignment: CDR1 DFQATT and CDR2 SNEGSKA (reference sequence). The V and J ends lost 6 bases and 13 bases, in that order; junction bases with no gene match: 5. The CDR3 loop spans 10 amino acids.